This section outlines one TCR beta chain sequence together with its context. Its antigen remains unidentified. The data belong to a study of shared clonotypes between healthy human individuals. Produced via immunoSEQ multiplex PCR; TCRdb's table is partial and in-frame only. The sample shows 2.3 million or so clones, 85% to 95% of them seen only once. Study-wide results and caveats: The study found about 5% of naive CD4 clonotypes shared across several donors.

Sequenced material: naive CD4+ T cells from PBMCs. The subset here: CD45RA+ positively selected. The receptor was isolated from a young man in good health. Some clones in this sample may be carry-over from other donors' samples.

CDR3 nucleotides: TGCGCCAGCAGCCAAGATAGAGCAGATGAGCAGTTCTTC. This translates into CASSQDRADEQFF. The chain has TRBV4-1 and TRBJ2-1, with D hard to call. This CDR3 is 13 amino acids long. With 0 bases removed from V and 8 bases from J, the gap between germline ends came to 8 bases. Per the germline V gene, CDR1 is MGHRA and CDR2 is YSYEKL.